Here is one T cell receptor (beta chain) with its context. The data stem from a study of CD8+CD57+ T cells in acquired aplastic anemia. Looking at the study overall: Isolated CD4+ and CD8+ cells, once sorted, yielded DNA averaging approximately 3 ug. Healthy CD8+ samples averaged roughly 10 million reads.

The CDR3 has 14 residues. V shed 6 bases, J shed 4 bases, and the junction held 5 bases outside the gene matches. Germline CDR1 DFQATT, CDR2 SNEGSKA (reference sequence). The template for TCR beta VDJ and CDR3 sequence profiling was genomic DNA. TCRdb recomputed calls from the reads with MiXCR, one row per CDR3 protein. This sample has some 130,000 distinct CDR3 sequences, with roughly two fifths found just once. The rearrangement links TRBV20-1 to TRBJ1-5, with TRBD1 matching 11 bases. The sequencing input was sorted CD4+, CD8+, or CD8+CD57+ T cells (not recorded which) from PBMCs. The origin of this receptor is a human donor in good health, serving as a control. CDR3 DNA sequence: TGCAGTGCGTTAGGGACAGGGGGTAATCAGCCCCAGCATTTT. Translating it yields CSALGTGGNQPQHF.